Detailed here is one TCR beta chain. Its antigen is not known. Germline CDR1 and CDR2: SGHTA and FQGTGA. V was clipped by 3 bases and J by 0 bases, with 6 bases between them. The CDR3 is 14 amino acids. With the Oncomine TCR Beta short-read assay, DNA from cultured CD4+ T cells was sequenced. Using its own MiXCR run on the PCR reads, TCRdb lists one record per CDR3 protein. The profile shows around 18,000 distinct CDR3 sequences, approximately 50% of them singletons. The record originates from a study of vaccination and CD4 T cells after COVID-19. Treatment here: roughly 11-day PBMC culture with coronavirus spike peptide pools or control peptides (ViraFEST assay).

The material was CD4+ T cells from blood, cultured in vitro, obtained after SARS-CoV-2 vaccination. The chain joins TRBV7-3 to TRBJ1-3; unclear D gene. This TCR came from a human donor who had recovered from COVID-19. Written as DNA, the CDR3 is TGTGCCAGCAGCTTGGCCGGCTCTGGAAACACCATATATTTT. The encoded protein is CASSLAGSGNTIYF.